Shown below are 4 T cell receptor beta chains from a single sample sequenced in a study of T-cell memory formation after mild COVID-19. Each CDR3 protein gets one entry after TCRdb re-called the 5' RACE reads with MiXCR. The sample includes 120,000 to 150,000 distinct CDR3 sequences, approximately 5.7% of them seen just once. Sample: PBMCs or a T cell subset sorted from them (not recorded which). These receptors all come from an adult woman who had mild COVID-19 (a few samples of this study predate the infection). Cell type and time point are not known.

This clonotype came up many times. One junction end disagrees with the germline gene, perhaps due to a read error. This sequence joins TRBV7-7 and TRBJ2-7, with D possibly being TRBD1 or TRBD2 (5 bases each). This CDR3 spans 15 amino acids. Germline assignment: CDR1 SSHAT and CDR2 FNYEAQ (reference sequence). The CDR3 sequence is CASSLGGDSRYEQYF. The CDR3 DNA sequence: TGTGCTAGCAGCTTAGGAGGCGACAGCCGGTACGAGCAGTACTTC.

A few counts support this clonotype. The chain carries TRBV6-8 and TRBJ2-1; D call uncertain. This CDR3 comprises 17 residues. Germline V gives CDR1 MNHGY, CDR2 SAAAGT. Trimming took off 0 bases at V and 1 base at J, with 13 bases between the two ends. The CDR3 protein is CASSYSPTKLSYNEQFF. In DNA, the CDR3 is TGTGCCAGCAGTTACTCGCCGACAAAACTGTCCTACAATGAGCAGTTCTTC.

The genes are TRBV12-3 or TRBV12-4 and TRBJ2-7, with TRBD2 matching over 13 bases. There are 18 residues in the CDR3. V shed 6 bases and J 0 bases; nucleotides not matched to a gene: 11. The CDR3 DNA is TGTGCCAGCAGCTTACGGACTAGCGGGAGAGGCCCCTCCTACGAGCAGTACTTC. Translating it yields CASSLRTSGRGPSYEQYF.

This clonotype was seen a few times. The chain joins TRBV7-2 to TRBJ2-1; maybe TRBD2 (6 bases). Trimming left V 1 base short and J 11 bases short, with 15 bases between. This CDR3 contains 14 residues. Germline lookup yields CDR1 SGHTA and CDR2 FQGNSA. The CDR3 here is CASSLGGLAEKQFF. In DNA, the CDR3 is TGTGCCAGCAGCTTAGGGGGCTTAGCGGAAAAGCAGTTCTTC. Using reference TRBV7-2 and TRBJ2-1 for the parts outside the CDR3, the full variable domain is GAGVSQSPSNKVTEKGKDVELRCDPISGHTALYWYRQSLGQGLEFLIYFQGNSAPDKSGLPSDRFSAERTGGSVSTLTIQRTQQEDSAVYLCASSLGGLAEKQFFGPGTRLTVL.